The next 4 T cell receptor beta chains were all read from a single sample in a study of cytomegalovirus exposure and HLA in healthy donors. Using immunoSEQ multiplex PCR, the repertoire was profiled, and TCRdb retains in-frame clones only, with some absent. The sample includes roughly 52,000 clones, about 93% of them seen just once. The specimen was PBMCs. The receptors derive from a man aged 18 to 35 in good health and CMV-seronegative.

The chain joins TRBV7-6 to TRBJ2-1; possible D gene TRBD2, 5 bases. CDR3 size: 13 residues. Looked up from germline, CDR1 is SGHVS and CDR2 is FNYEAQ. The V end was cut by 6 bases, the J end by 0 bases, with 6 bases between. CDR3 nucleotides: TGTGCCAGCAGTGAGGGCTCCTACAATGAGCAGTTCTTC. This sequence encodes CASSEGSYNEQFF.

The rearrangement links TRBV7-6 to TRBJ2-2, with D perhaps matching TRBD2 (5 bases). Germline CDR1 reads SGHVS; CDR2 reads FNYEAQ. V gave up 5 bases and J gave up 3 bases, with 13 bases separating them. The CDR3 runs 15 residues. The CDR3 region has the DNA TGTGCCAGCAGCCCCGGAACTAGTTACACCGGGGAGCTGTTTTTT. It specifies CASSPGTSYTGELFF.

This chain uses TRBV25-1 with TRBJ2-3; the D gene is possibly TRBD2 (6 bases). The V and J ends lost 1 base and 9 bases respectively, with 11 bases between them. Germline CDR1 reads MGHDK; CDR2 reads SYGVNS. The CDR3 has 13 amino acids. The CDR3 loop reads CASSEFGAGTQYF. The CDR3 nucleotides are TGTGCCAGCAGTGAATTCGGGGCGGGGACGCAGTATTTT.

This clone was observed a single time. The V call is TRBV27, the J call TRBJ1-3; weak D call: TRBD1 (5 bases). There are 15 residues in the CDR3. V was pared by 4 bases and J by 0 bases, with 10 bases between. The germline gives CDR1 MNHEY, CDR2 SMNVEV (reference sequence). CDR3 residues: CASSSRASSGNTIYF. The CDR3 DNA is TGTGCCAGCAGTTCCAGGGCCAGCTCTGGAAACACCATATATTTT.